This T cell receptor (beta chain) stems from a study of cytomegalovirus exposure and HLA in healthy donors. General study findings and limits: V segments that were indistinguishable, TRBV6-2 and TRBV6-3 among them, were omitted from analysis. Per published accounts, TCR beta sequences correctly predicted the HLA-A and HLA-B alleles of most subjects.

The CDR3 extends over 15 amino acids. The germline CDR1 and CDR2 sequences are MNHEY and SVGAGI. V gave up 2 bases and J gave up 11 bases; unmatched junction bases: 7. PCR used 60 Vbeta primers and 13 Jbeta primers. Profiling relied on immunoSEQ multiplex PCR, and the TCRdb table lists in-frame clones only, not all of them. The sample consists of about 94,000 clones, 81% of them appearing once. A note on this clone: No antigen is known for it.

The specimen sequenced was PBMCs. This chain uses TRBV6-5 with TRBJ1-6; 9 nucleotides agree with TRBD1. This sequence originates from a human donor in good health. CDR3 DNA: TGTGCCAGCAGTTACGAGGACAGGGGCTGGGCACCCCTCCACTTT. This encodes CASSYEDRGWAPLHF.